Presented here are 30 T cell receptor beta chains from one specimen sequenced in a study of blood T cell repertoires in COVID-19. Method: immunoSEQ multiplex PCR; TCRdb's copy keeps in-frame clones and lacks some. Seen here are 60,000 or so clones, 60% to 85% observed once, and the top ten hold approximately 18%. The specimen was peripheral blood. The receptor set was obtained from a man aged 25 to 40 with COVID-19, enrolled during active disease.

The genes are TRBV4-3 and TRBJ1-2; 9 nucleotides align to TRBD1. V dropped 4 bases and J dropped 1; count of bases not matched to a gene: 1. This CDR3 has 14 residues. The germline gives CDR1 LGHNA, CDR2 YSLEER. The CDR3 coding sequence is TGCGCCAGCAGCCCGGGACAGGGTAACTATGGCTACACCTTC. Translated: CASSPGQGNYGYTF.

V gene TRBV6-4 combines with J gene TRBJ2-1, with 7 bases lining up with TRBD2. This CDR3 has 15 residues. J gave up 6 bases and V 2 bases, and 7 bases lay outside the gene matches. Germline assignment: CDR1 MRHNA and CDR2 SNTAGT. Here the CDR3 reads CASSDAAGEPNEQFF. Written as DNA, the CDR3 is TGTGCCAGCAGTGACGCTGCGGGGGAACCCAATGAGCAGTTCTTC.

The V gene is TRBV27, the J gene TRBJ2-5; a possible D gene is TRBD1 (6 bases). Looked up from germline, CDR1 is MNHEY and CDR2 is SMNVEV (reference sequence). The CDR3 sequence is 14 residues long. V shed 6 bases and J shed 5 bases, with 16 bases lying between them. CDR3 DNA: TGTGCCAGCAGCCCTACCGTGGGGGCGGAGACCCAGTACTTC. It yields the protein CASSPTVGAETQYF.

V is TRBV4-1 and J is TRBJ1-6; D is unclear. Trimming stripped 1 base from V and 5 bases from J, with 18 bases between. Germline V gene sequence: CDR1 MGHRA, CDR2 YSYEKL. This CDR3 spans 18 amino acids. The CDR3 reads CASSQGHAGTDNNSPLHF. CDR3 coding DNA: TGCGCCAGCAGCCAAGGGCATGCGGGTACAGACAATAATTCACCCCTCCACTTT.

The chain uses TRBV7-8 and TRBJ1-4; no clear D. The germline V gene has CDR1 SGHVS and CDR2 FQNEAQ. The CDR3 covers 17 residues. V was cut by 4 bases and J by 0 bases, with 15 bases left in between. DNA of the CDR3: TGTGCCAGCAGCTCCTTCGGACGGACTGCAACTAATGAAAAACTGTTTTTT. Its protein product is CASSSFGRTATNEKLFF.

The chain joins TRBV6-1 to TRBJ1-2, with 9 bases identical to TRBD1. CDR1 is MNHNS, CDR2 SASEGT, per germline. The ends lost 2 bases at V and 3 bases at J; junction bases unmatched: 4. This CDR3 has 15 residues. CDR3 bases: TGTGCCAGCAGTGAAATAACAGGGGGCTACTATGGCTACACCTTC. This gives the protein CASSEITGGYYGYTF.

DNA of the CDR3: TGTGCCAGCAGAAGGGGGCGTACGTCAGATACGCAGTATTTT. Encoded protein: CASRRGRTSDTQYF. This chain links TRBV6-5 with TRBJ2-3, with 7 bases lining up with TRBD1. The CDR3 length is 14 residues. CDR1 is MNHEY, CDR2 SVGAGI, per germline. J was trimmed by 4 bases and V by 6 bases; bases with no gene match: 7.

This sequence joins TRBV7-7 and TRBJ2-2; D possibly corresponds to TRBD2 (5 bases). Germline V gene data show CDR1 as SSHAT and CDR2 as FNYEAQ (reference sequence). The CDR3 covers 16 residues. Trimming removed 4 bases from V and 6 bases from J, with 18 bases in between. The CDR3 nucleotides read TGTGCCAGCAGCTCCTCTCCGATACCGGAGGCCGGGGAGCTGTTTTTT. Encoded protein: CASSSSPIPEAGELFF. Using reference TRBV7-7 and TRBJ2-2 for the parts outside the CDR3, the full variable domain is GAGVSQSPRYKVTKRGQDVTLRCDPISSHATLYWYQQALGQGPEFLTYFNYEAQPDKSGLPSDRFSAERPEGSISTLTIQRTEQRDSAMYRCASSSSPIPEAGELFFGEGSRLTVL.

In this sample, this clone turned up once. This chain links TRBV11-2 with TRBJ2-1; D possibly corresponds to TRBD1 (6 bases). The CDR3 has 16 amino acids. Germline loops: CDR1 SGHAT, CDR2 FQNNGV. The ends were cut back, 1 base at V and 5 bases at J, with 15 bases in the middle. CDR3 nucleotides: TGTGCCAGCAGCTTAGGGCCGGGACACCAACACAATGAGCAGTTCTTC. Residues: CASSLGPGHQHNEQFF.

This chain links TRBV6-5 with TRBJ1-1; 9 bases are shared with TRBD1. There are 12 residues in the CDR3. The V gene's germline CDR1 is MNHEY and CDR2 SVGAGI. The V gene end was trimmed by 6 bases and the J gene end by 11 bases; junction bases not matched to a gene: 7. The DNA for the CDR3 is TGTGCCAGCAGCCCCGGGACAGGGAAGGCTTTCTTT. Its protein is CASSPGTGKAFF.

The chain employs TRBV2 and TRBJ1-1; possibly TRBD1 for D (6 bases). V dropped 6 bases and J dropped 0 bases, with 11 bases sitting between them. Germline V CDR1 and CDR2: SNHLY, FYNNEI. CDR3 length: 14 amino acids. CDR3 loop: CASSVGQMNTEAFF. CDR3 in DNA: TGTGCCAGCAGCGTCGGACAGATGAACACTGAAGCTTTCTTT.

The rearrangement uses TRBV27 and TRBJ2-7; TRBD1 aligns across 9 bases. Unmatched junction bases numbered 5, after V lost 5 bases and J lost 3 bases. This CDR3 is 14 amino acids long. The germline V gene encodes CDR1 MNHEY and CDR2 SMNVEV (reference sequence). CDR3 protein: CASSIGQGIYEQYF. The CDR3 bases are TGTGCCAGCAGTATCGGACAGGGGATCTACGAGCAGTACTTC.

This clone has only a few counts. The gene calls are TRBV19 and TRBJ2-1; tentative D call: TRBD2 (5 bases). Germline CDR1 LNHDA, CDR2 SQIVND (reference sequence). V lost 5 bases and J 3 bases, leaving 11 bases between the germline ends. The CDR3 loop spans 14 amino acids. The CDR3 protein is CASSGYGNYNEQFF. CDR3 bases: TGTGCCAGTAGTGGCTACGGGAACTACAATGAGCAGTTCTTC. The variable domain in full, completed from reference TRBV19 and TRBJ2-1, reads DGGITQSPKYLFRKEGQNVTLSCEQNLNHDAMYWYRQDPGQGLRLIYYSQIVNDFQKGDIAEGYSVSREKKESFPLTVTSAQKNPTAFYLCASSGYGNYNEQFFGPGTRLTVL.

This clone was observed at least ten times. Other DNA sequences in the sample encode the same CDR3. The rearrangement links TRBV10-3 to TRBJ2-7, with TRBD2 matching 9 bases. Germline lookup yields CDR1 ENHRY and CDR2 SYGVKD. This CDR3 contains 17 residues. V lost 0 bases and J lost 1; bases outside the gene matches: 7. CDR3 nucleotides: TGTGCCATCAGTGAGTCCTTAGCGGGAGAGTTTTCCTACGAGCAGTACTTC. It encodes CAISESLAGEFSYEQYF.

The chain couples TRBV27 to TRBJ2-6, with TRBD1 matching 9 bases. V lost 10 bases, J lost 0 bases, and 16 bases stayed unmatched. The CDR3 contains 19 residues. Germline CDR1 reads MNHEY; CDR2 reads SMNVEV (reference sequence). In nucleotides, the CDR3 is TGTGCCACCCTAAAAACTCGGACAGGGGCTTACTCTGGGGCCAACGTCCTGACTTTC. It translates to CATLKTRTGAYSGANVLTF.

The chain links TRBV28 to TRBJ2-1; D is possibly TRBD2 (6 bases). The CDR3 length is 14 residues. V lost 3 bases to trimming and J lost 4 bases, with 10 bases between them. The V gene's germline CDR1 is MDHEN and CDR2 SYDVKM. The CDR3 spells CASSFTGDYNEQFF. CDR3 nucleotide sequence: TGTGCCAGCAGTTTTACGGGGGATTACAATGAGCAGTTCTTC.

This clone was detected only once. V is TRBV10-3 and J is TRBJ2-7, with 7 bases matching TRBD1. The CDR3 runs to 15 residues. Looked up from germline, CDR1 is ENHRY and CDR2 is SYGVKD. The trim removed 0 bases at V and 5 bases at J, leaving 7 bases unmatched. This CDR3 reads CAISESRGGINEQYF. In nucleotides, the CDR3 is TGTGCCATCAGTGAGTCACGAGGGGGCATAAACGAGCAGTACTTC.

The J gene is TRBJ1-1, the V gene TRBV6-2 or TRBV6-3, with TRBD1 matching 10 bases. This CDR3 comprises 11 residues. Germline CDR1 MNHEY, CDR2 SVGEGT. V shed 5 bases and J 11 bases; nucleotides not matched to a gene: 2. CDR3 nucleotide sequence: TGTGCCAGCAGTCGGGACAGGGGCGCTTTCTTT. Translation gives CASSRDRGAFF.

The chain recombines TRBV6-5 with TRBJ2-1; 8 positions agree with TRBD2. Germline V gene sequence: CDR1 MNHEY, CDR2 SVGAGI. The CDR3 is 16 amino acids. V shed 3 bases and J 2 bases; nucleotides not matched to a gene: 6. The CDR3: CASSYRAGAAYNEQFF. The CDR3 DNA reads as TGTGCCAGCAGTTATAGAGCGGGGGCAGCCTACAATGAGCAGTTCTTC.

CDR3 amino acids: CASRGALQETQYF. Written as DNA, the CDR3 is TGTGCCAGTAGGGGGGCCTTACAAGAGACCCAGTACTTC. This chain uses TRBV19 with TRBJ2-5; tentative D call: TRBD1 (6 bases). Trimming stripped 6 bases from V and 2 bases from J, with 10 bases between. The CDR3 runs 13 residues. Germline lookup yields CDR1 LNHDA and CDR2 SQIVND (reference sequence).

This sequence joins TRBV29-1 and TRBJ1-2; 7 positions agree with TRBD1. The CDR3 totals 14 residues. Germline lookup yields CDR1 SQVTM and CDR2 ANQGSEA. Unmatched junction bases numbered 13, after V lost 8 bases and J lost 4 bases. CDR3 region: CSPPWDRPLYGYTF. CDR3 DNA: TGCAGCCCTCCCTGGGACAGACCACTCTATGGCTACACCTTC.

The V gene is TRBV5-1, the J gene TRBJ2-2; 8 bases align to TRBD1. Trimming at V came to 6 bases and at J to 3 bases, leaving 4 bases not matched to a gene. CDR1 and CDR2 (germline): SGHRS, YFSETQ. The CDR3 length is 14 residues. CDR3 DNA sequence: TGCGCCAGCACAGGACAGGGAGACACCGGGGAGCTGTTTTTT. Amino acid sequence: CASTGQGDTGELFF.

The CDR3: CSVGEQGASGNTIYF. The CDR3, as DNA: TGCAGCGTTGGAGAACAGGGGGCCTCTGGAAACACCATATATTTT. The rearrangement joins TRBV29-1 to TRBJ1-3; 9 bases are shared with TRBD1. The germline CDR1 and CDR2 sequences are SQVTM and ANQGSEA. The CDR3 extends over 15 amino acids. V was clipped by 4 bases and J by 0 bases; unmatched bases: 4.

The CDR3 reads CASSYLRLAGGGEQYF. Here the CDR3 DNA reads TGTGCCAGCAGTTACCTCCGACTAGCGGGGGGGGGCGAGCAGTACTTC. The chain links TRBV6-5 to TRBJ2-7; 14 bases fit TRBD2. From germline, CDR1 is MNHEY and CDR2 SVGAGI. This CDR3 has 16 residues. The V and J ends lost 2 bases and 6 bases, in that order; junction bases with no gene match: 6.

V and J are TRBV6-4 and TRBJ2-7; TRBD2 is a possible D gene (5 bases). This CDR3 spans 12 amino acids. Germline V CDR1 and CDR2: MRHNA, SNTAGT. V was pared by 3 bases and J by 9 bases, with 12 bases between. For the CDR3, the DNA is TGTGCCAGCAGTGAACTAGTTCGTATGCAGTACTTC. As protein: CASSELVRMQYF.

V usage is TRBV7-8 and J usage is TRBJ1-1; no clear D gene. V was shortened by 1 base and J by 8 bases, with 8 bases between the two germline ends. This CDR3 is built from 12 residues. CDR1 and CDR2 from the germline V gene are SGHVS and FQNEAQ. CDR3 loop: CASSLDFAEAFF. The CDR3 nucleotides are TGTGCCAGCAGCTTAGACTTCGCCGAAGCTTTCTTT.

The chain employs TRBV18 and TRBJ2-7; 12 bases line up with TRBD2. The CDR3 loop spans 17 amino acids. Germline assignment: CDR1 KGHSH and CDR2 LQKENI. The V gene end was trimmed by 2 bases and the J gene end by 7 bases; junction bases not matched to a gene: 12. In nucleotides, the CDR3 is TGTGCCAGCTCACCATTTCCGCTAGCGGGAGGGCCGAGTGAGCAGTACTTC. Protein sequence: CASSPFPLAGGPSEQYF.

The J gene is TRBJ1-2, the V gene TRBV7-2; 9 bases map to TRBD1. CDR3 length equals 14 residues. Trimming removed 6 bases from V and 4 bases from J; junction bases left unmatched: 6. CDR1 and CDR2 from the germline V gene are SGHTA and FQGNSA. CDR3 nucleotides: TGTGCCAGCAGACATGGGGACAGGGCCTATGGCTACACCTTC. Amino acid sequence: CASRHGDRAYGYTF.

This clone was recorded once. The V and J genes are TRBV2 and TRBJ2-5, with a possible D match to TRBD2 (5 bases). The CDR3 is 13 amino acids. V was trimmed by 6 bases and J by 0 bases, leaving 8 bases between them. CDR1 is SNHLY and CDR2 is FYNNEI in the germline V gene. The CDR3 reads CASRDGNQETQYF. CDR3 in DNA: TGTGCCAGCAGGGACGGGAACCAAGAGACCCAGTACTTC.

The V gene is TRBV7-9, the J gene TRBJ1-6, with 8 bases lining up with TRBD1. Germline-derived CDR1 and CDR2 are SEHNR and FQNEAQ (reference sequence). The V gene end was trimmed by 2 bases and the J gene end by 12 bases; junction bases not matched to a gene: 9. This CDR3 comprises 15 residues. The CDR3 region is CASSLTSGGGEPLHF. The CDR3 DNA reads TGTGCCAGCAGCTTAACGTCAGGGGGCGGGGAACCCCTCCACTTT.